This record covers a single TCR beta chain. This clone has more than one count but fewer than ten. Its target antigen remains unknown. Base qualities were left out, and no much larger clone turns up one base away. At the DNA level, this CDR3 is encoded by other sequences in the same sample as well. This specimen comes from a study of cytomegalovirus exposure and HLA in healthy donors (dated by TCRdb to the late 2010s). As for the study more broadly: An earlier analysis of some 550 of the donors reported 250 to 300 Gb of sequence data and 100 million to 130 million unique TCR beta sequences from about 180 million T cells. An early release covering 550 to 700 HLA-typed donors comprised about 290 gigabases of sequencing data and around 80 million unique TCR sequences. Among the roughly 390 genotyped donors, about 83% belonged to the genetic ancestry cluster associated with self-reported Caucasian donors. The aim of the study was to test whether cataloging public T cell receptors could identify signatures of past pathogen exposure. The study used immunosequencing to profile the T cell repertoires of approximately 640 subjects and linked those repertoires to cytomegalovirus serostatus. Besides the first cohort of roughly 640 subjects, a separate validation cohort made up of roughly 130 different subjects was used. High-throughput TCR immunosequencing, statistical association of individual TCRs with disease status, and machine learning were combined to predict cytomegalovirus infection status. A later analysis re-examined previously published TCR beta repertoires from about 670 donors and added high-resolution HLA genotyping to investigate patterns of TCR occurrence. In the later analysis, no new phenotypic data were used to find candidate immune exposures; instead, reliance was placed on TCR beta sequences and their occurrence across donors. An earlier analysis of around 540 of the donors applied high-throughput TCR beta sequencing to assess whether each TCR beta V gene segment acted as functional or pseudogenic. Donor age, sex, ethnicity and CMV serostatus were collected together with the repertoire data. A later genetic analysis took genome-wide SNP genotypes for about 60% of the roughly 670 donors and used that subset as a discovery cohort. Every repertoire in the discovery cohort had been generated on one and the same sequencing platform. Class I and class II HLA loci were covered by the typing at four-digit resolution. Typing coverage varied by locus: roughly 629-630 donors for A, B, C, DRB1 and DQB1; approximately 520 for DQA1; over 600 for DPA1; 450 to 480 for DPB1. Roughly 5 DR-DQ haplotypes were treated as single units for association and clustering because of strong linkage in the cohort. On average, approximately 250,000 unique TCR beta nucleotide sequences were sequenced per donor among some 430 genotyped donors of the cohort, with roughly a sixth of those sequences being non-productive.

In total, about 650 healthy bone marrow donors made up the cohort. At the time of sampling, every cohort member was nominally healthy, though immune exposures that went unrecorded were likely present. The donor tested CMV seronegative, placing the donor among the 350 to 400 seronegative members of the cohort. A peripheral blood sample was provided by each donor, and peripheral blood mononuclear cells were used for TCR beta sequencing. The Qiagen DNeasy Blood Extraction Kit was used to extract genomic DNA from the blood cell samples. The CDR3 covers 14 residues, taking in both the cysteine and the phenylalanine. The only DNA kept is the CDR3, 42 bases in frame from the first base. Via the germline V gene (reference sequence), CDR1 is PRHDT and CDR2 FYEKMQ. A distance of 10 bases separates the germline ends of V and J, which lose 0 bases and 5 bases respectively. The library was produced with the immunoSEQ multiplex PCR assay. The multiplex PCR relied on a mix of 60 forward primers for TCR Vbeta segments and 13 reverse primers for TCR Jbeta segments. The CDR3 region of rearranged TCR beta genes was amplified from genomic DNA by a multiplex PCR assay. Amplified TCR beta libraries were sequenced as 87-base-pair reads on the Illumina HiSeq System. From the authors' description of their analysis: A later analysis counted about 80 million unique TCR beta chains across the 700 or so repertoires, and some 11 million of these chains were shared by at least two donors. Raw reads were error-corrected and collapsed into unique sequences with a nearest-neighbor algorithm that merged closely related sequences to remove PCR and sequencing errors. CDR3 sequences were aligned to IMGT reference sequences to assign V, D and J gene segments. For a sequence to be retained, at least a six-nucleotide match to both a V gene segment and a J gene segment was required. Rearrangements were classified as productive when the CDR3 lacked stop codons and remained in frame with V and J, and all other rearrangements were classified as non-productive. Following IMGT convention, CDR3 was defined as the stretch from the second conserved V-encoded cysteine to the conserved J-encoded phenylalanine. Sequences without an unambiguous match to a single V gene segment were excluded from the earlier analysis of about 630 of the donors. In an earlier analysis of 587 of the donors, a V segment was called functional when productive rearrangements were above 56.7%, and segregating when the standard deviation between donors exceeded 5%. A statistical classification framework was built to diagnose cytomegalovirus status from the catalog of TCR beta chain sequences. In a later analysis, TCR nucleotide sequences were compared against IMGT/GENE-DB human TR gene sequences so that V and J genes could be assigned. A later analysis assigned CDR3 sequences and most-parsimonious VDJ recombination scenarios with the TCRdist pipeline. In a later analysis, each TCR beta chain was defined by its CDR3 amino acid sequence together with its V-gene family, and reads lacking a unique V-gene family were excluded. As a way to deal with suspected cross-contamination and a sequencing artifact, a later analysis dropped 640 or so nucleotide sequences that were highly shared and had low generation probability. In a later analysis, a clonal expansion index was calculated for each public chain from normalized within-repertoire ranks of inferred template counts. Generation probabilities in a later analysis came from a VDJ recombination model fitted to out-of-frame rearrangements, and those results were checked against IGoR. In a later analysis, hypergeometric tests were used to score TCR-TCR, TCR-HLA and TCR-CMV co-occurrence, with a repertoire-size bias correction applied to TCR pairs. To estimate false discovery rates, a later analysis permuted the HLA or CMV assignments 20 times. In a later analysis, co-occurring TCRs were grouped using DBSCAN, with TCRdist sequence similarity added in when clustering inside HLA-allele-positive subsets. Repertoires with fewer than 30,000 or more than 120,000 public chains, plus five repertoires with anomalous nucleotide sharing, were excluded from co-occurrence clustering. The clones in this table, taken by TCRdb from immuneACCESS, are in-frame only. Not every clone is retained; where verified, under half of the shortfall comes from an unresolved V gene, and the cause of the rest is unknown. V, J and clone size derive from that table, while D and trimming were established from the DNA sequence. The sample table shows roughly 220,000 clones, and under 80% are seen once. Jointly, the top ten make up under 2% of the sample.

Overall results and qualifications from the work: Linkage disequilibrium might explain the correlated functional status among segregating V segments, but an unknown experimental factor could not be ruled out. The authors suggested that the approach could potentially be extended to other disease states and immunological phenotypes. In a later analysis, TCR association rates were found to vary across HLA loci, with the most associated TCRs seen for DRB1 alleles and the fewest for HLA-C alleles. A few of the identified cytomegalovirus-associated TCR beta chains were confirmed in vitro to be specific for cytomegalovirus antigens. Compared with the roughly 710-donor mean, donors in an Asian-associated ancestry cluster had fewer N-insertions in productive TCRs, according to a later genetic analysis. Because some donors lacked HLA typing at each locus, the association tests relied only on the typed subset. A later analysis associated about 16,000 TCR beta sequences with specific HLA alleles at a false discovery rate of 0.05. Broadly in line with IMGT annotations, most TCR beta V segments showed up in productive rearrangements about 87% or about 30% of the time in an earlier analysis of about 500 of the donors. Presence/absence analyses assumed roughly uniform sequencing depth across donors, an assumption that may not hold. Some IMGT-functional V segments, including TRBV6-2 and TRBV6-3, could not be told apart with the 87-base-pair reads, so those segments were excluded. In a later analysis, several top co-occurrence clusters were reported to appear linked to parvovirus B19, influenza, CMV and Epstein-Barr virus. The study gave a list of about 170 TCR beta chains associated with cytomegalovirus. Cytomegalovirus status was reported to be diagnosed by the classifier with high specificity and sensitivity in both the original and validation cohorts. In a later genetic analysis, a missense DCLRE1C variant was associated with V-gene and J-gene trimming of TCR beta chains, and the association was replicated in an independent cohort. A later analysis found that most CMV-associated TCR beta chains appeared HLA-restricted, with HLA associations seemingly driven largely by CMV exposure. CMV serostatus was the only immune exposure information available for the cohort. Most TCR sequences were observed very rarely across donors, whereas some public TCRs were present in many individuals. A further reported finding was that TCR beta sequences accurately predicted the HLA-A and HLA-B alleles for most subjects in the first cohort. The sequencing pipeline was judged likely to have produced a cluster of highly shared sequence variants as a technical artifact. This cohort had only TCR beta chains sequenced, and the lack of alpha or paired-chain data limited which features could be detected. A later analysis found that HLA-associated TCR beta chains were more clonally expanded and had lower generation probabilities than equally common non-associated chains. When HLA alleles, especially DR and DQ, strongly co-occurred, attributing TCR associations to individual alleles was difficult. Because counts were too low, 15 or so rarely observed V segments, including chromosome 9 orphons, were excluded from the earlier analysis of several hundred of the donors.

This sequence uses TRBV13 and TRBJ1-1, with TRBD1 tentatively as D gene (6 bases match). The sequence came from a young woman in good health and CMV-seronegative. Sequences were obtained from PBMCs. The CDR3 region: CASSLGQGGTEAFF. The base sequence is TGTGCCAGCAGCTTAGGACAGGGTGGAACTGAAGCTTTCTTT.